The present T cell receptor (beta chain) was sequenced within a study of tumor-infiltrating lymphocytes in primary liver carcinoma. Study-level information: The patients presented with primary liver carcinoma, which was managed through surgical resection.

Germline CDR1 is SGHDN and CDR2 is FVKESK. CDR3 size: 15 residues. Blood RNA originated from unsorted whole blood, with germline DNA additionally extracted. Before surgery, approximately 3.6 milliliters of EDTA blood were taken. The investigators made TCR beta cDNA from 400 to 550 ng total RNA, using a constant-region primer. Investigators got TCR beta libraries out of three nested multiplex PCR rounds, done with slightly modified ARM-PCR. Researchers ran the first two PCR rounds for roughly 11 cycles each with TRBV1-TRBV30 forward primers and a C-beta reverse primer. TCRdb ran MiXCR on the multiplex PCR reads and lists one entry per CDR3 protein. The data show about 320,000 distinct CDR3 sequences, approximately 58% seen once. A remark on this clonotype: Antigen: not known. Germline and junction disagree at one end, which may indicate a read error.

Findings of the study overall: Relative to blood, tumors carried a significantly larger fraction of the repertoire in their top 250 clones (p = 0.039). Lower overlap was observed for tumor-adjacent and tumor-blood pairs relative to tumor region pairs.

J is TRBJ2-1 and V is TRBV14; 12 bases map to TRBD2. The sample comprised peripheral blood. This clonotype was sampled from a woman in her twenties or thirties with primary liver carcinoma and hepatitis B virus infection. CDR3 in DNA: TGTGCCAGCAGCCAAGACCGGACTAGCGGGAATGAGCGGCTCTTC. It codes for CASSQDRTSGNERLF.